This T cell receptor beta chain was observed in a study of T cell responses to AZD1222 COVID-19 vaccine (dated by TCRdb to about 2021). With respect to the entire study: AZD1222 recipients whose second dose came at about 4 weeks and those whose second dose came at about 12 weeks were combined into one group, since spike-specific TCR depth and breadth did not differ between the two schedules. A total of approximately 240 trial participants underwent TCR sequencing, of whom around 200 received two doses of AZD1222 and some 25 received two doses of the MenACWY control vaccine. Trial participants were enrolled into age subgroups of 18-55, 56-69 and 70-plus years, which contained about 150, 27 and 61 TCR-sequenced participants, respectively. Results the study describes overall, beyond this receptor: The 56-69-year group was small, and its depth increase did not reach significance, likely because of low power. Conclusions about previously exposed vaccinees are limited, since just five or six AZD1222 recipients were seropositive for SARS-CoV-2 at baseline. After two AZD1222 doses, both the breadth and the depth of spike-specific TCRs were significantly higher than at day 0 and than in MenACWY recipients. Because no day 14 peak-response samples were available, the repertoires could be characterized only after the peak T cell response. Reportedly, close to half of the unique spike-specific TCRs recognized epitopes lying outside the regions that are mutated in the B.1.351 and B.1.1.7 variants. Vaccine-associated CD4 TCRs spanned the whole spike protein, with dominant responses in regions 160-218 and 743-854. Participants were mostly white British, with more females than males. The authors suggested clonal diversity may have been underestimated.

The sample's time point, from its label and the paper: baseline before first vaccination. The vaccinee samples were drawn from two UK trials, COV001 and COV002, one of which was a single-blind randomized controlled phase 2/3 trial testing AZD1222 (ChAdOx1 nCoV-19) in healthy adults. For TCRbeta chain sequencing, PBMC samples were collected from trial participants at day 0 and at day 28 after the second dose. Concerning this clone itself: Its antigen remains undetermined. The sample holds no much larger clone one base away, and base qualities are not on file.

The CDR3 regions of human TCRbeta chains were analyzed by immunosequencing. Turning to the authors' computational methods: Repertoire TCRs were checked for matches against a reference library of SARS-CoV-2-specific TCRs that had been generated using the MIRA antigen-specificity platform. Breadth meant the fraction of unique TCRs that were SARS-CoV-2-associated, whereas depth meant the fraction of total T cells that were SARS-CoV-2-associated. Using the MIRA data, each spike-specific TCR was mapped to the spike region that the TCR reacts to and placed in a CD4 or CD8 class. Log10-transformed breadth and depth values were compared by one-way ANOVA with Sidak's multiple comparisons tests. The clones in this table, taken by TCRdb from immuneACCESS, are in-frame only. Not every clone is retained; where verified, under half of the shortfall comes from an unresolved V gene, and the cause of the rest is unknown. Clonal size and the V and J genes are those of that table, whereas D and trimming came from the DNA. This sample lists about 130,000 clones; roughly nine tenths were detected once. The ten largest clones add up to approximately 1.8% of the sample.

Trimming accounts for 1 base at V and 6 bases at J, while the number of junction bases matched to no gene is 9. CDR1 SGHTA and CDR2 FQGTGA are derived from the germline V gene. Its CDR3 holds 15 amino acids, cysteine through phenylalanine. CDR3 DNA is the only sequence kept; it has 45 bases, read in frame from the first base. The sequencing here drew on peripheral blood, taken on day 0 of AZD1222 vaccination. Recombination linked TRBV7-3 to TRBJ2-7; 7 bases in the middle match TRBD2. The receptor's source is an adult in good health. The CDR3 here reads CASSLSGGRGSEQYF. The DNA sequence is given as TGTGCCAGCAGCTTAAGCGGGGGAAGGGGCTCCGAGCAGTACTTC.